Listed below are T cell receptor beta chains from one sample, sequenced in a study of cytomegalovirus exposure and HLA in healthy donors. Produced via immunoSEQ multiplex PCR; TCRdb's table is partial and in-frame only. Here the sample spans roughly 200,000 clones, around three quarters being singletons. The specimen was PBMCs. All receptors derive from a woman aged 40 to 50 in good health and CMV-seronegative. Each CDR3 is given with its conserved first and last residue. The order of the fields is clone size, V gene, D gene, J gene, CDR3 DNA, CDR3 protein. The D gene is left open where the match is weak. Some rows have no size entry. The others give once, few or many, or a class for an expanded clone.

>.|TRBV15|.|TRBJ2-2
TGTGCCACCAGCAGGGACATCACGAACACCGGGGAGCTGTTTTTT
CATSRDITNTGELFF
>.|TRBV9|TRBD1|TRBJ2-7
TGTGCCAGCAGCCCCGGGACAGGGCACGACGAGCAGTACTTC
CASSPGTGHDEQYF
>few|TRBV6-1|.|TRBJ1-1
TGTGCCAGCCGGGGGGGCCACACTGAAGCTTTCTTT
CASRGGHTEAFF
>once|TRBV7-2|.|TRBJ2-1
TGTGCCAGCAGCTTAGTGGTGGAGGGGGCCCTGGATGAGCAGTTCTTC
CASSLVVEGALDEQFF
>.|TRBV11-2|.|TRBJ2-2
TGTGCCAGCAGCTTATCTCAGGGGCGGAGAACCGGGGAGCTGTTTTTT
CASSLSQGRRTGELFF
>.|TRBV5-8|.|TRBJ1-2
TGTGCCAGCAGCTTGTCGCAGTCTAACTATGGCTACACCTTC
CASSLSQSNYGYTF
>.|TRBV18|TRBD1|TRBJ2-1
TGTGCCAGCTCACCCGGGACAGGGCTACCCAATGAGCAGTTCTTC
CASSPGTGLPNEQFF
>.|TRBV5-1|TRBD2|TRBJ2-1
TGCGCCAGCAGCTTGTCGGGACTAGTAGTGGATGAGCAGTTCTTC
CASSLSGLVVDEQFF
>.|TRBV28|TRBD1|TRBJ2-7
TGTGCCAGCAGTGGGGACAGGGGACAGTCCTACGAGCAGTACTTC
CASSGDRGQSYEQYF
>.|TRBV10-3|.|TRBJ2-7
TGTGCCATCAGTGGCCTAAATAACTCCTACGAGCAGTACTTC
CAISGLNNSYEQYF
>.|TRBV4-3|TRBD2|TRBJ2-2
TGCGCCAGCAGCCAAGAGTCTTTGGGGACTAGGTCCGGGGAGCTGTTTTTT
CASSQESLGTRSGELFF
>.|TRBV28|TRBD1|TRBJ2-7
TGTGCCAGCAGTTTCGCGGGACAGGGAGGCGAGCAGTACTTC
CASSFAGQGGEQYF
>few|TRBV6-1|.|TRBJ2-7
TGTGCCAGCACCCCAGGATCCCCGGATGGCGAGCAGTACTTC
CASTPGSPDGEQYF
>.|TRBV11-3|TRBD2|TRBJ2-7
TGTGCCAGCAGCTTACGTAGCGGGACGAAGGACGAGCAGTACTTC
CASSLRSGTKDEQYF
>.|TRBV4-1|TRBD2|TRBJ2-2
TGCGCCAGCAGCCAAGGTACCACTAGCGGGGAATGGCTGTTTTTT
CASSQGTTSGEWLFF
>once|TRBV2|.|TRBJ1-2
TGTGCCACCCTAAGACAGGACCGCTACACCTTC
CATLRQDRYTF
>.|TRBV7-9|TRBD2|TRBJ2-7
TGTGCCAGCAGCTCCACTCTTCGCGGGGGCTCCTACGAGCAGTACTTC
CASSSTLRGGSYEQYF
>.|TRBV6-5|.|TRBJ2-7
TGTGCCAGCAGTTACTCGCGTTTCCACGAGCAGTACTTC
CASSYSRFHEQYF
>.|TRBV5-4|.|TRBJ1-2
TGTGCCAGCAGCTTGACAGGGTGGGATGGCTACACCTTC
CASSLTGWDGYTF
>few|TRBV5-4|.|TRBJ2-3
TGTGCCAGCAGCTCGGGAAGCTTCACAGATACGCAGTATTTT
CASSSGSFTDTQYF
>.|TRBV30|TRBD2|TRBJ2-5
TGTGCCTGGACCCCGGGGCGGGGGGGCCCCTACCAAGAGACCCAGTACTTC
CAWTPGRGGPYQETQYF
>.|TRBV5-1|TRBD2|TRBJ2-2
TGCGCCAGCAGCTTTTCGGGAGGTGGAACCGGGGAGCTGTTTTTT
CASSFSGGGTGELFF
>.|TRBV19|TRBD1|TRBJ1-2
TGTGCCAGTAGCCAAGCCGGGACAGGGGGCTTTGGCTACACCTTC
CASSQAGTGGFGYTF
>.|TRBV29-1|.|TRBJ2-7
TGCAGCGCGGGACTCCTCTACGAGCAGTACTTC
CSAGLLYEQYF
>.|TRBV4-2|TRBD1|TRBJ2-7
TGTGCCAGCAGCCAAAGGGACAGGGATTCCTATTGCGAGCAGTACTTC
CASSQRDRDSYCEQYF
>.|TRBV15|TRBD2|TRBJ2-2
TGTGCCACCACTATAGCGGGGGTCAACACCGGGGAGCTGTTTTTT
CATTIAGVNTGELFF
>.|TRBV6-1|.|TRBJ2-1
TGTGCCAGCAGTGACGAAGAAGGGGGATACAATGAGCAGTTCTTC
CASSDEEGGYNEQFF
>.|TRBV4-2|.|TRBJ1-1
TGTGCCAGCAGCCAAGGAGGGGAAGCTTTCTTT
CASSQGGEAFF
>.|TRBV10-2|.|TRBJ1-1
TGCGCCAGCAATGACAGGCTGAACACTGAAGCTTTCTTT
CASNDRLNTEAFF
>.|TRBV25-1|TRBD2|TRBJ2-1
TGTGCCAGCAGTGACTTTCCCGGGACTAGGGGCGATGAGCAGTTCTTC
CASSDFPGTRGDEQFF
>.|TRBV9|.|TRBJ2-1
TGTGCCAGCAGCACCCGGAGCTTGCCTCGCCTGTTCTTC
CASSTRSLPRLFF